The 24 T cell receptor beta chains listed next were all sequenced from one sample in a study of control samples from healthy donors and cancer patients. The method was immunoSEQ multiplex PCR; TCRdb's version includes in-frame clones alone and lacks a portion of them. The table shows about 170,000 clones, with roughly 88% occurring only once. The specimen sequenced was blood. The receptor set was obtained from a woman in her 30s in good health.

The rearrangement joins TRBV28 to TRBJ2-6, with 9 positions matching TRBD1. The CDR3 extends over 17 amino acids. V lost 7 bases, J lost 1 base, and 8 bases stayed unmatched. Germline V gene sequence: CDR1 MDHEN, CDR2 SYDVKM. Here the CDR3 DNA reads TGTGCCAGCATCGAACAGGGGGCCCATTCTGGGGCCAACGTCCTGACTTTC. Amino acid sequence: CASIEQGAHSGANVLTF.

A word on this clone: Other nucleotide sequences from this sample produce the same CDR3. This chain uses TRBV20-1 with TRBJ1-2; D is uncertain. CDR1 and CDR2 (germline): DFQATT, SNEGSKA (reference sequence). The CDR3 contains 10 residues. V was shortened by 6 bases and J by 2 bases, with 4 bases between the two germline ends. CDR3 sequence reads: CSARNYGYTF. The CDR3 DNA reads as TGCAGTGCCCGAAACTATGGCTACACCTTC.

The chain is built from TRBV10-3 and TRBJ2-2; D assignment may be TRBD1 or TRBD2 (5 bases each). From germline, CDR1 is ENHRY and CDR2 SYGVKD. V was pared by 6 bases and J by 3 bases, with 17 bases between. CDR3 length: 16 residues. In DNA, the CDR3 is TGTGCCATCAGCAGCTTTCAGGGAGTGGACACCGGGGAGCTGTTTTTT. This sequence encodes CAISSFQGVDTGELFF.

This clone was seen once. The chain employs TRBV24-1 and TRBJ1-2; 8 positions match TRBD1. This CDR3 is built from 14 residues. The J segment lost 7 bases and the V segment lost 1 base, leaving 4 bases of the junction unmatched. Germline assignment: CDR1 KGHDR and CDR2 SFDVKD. This CDR3 is CATSDFSGGGGYTF. The CDR3 DNA reads as TGTGCCACCAGTGATTTTTCAGGGGGCGGTGGCTACACCTTC.

This chain joins TRBV14 and TRBJ1-4, with no clear D. The CDR3 is made up of 15 amino acids. Trimming removed 2 bases from V and 4 bases from J, with 11 bases in between. Germline CDR1 is SGHDN and CDR2 is FVKESK. The CDR3 bases are TGTGCCAGCAGCCAATACACCAGCAGTAATGAAAAACTGTTTTTT. Protein sequence: CASSQYTSSNEKLFF.

This chain connects TRBV2 to TRBJ2-1; possibly TRBD1 for D (6 bases). V lost 3 bases, J lost 7 bases, and 16 bases lay in between. The CDR3 spans 15 residues. CDR1 is SNHLY and CDR2 is FYNNEI in the germline V gene. CDR3 protein: CASSEGHMGSNEQFF. The CDR3 coding sequence is TGTGCCAGCAGTGAGGGACACATGGGGTCAAATGAGCAGTTCTTC.

As concerns this clone: This sample includes further DNA sequences coding for the same CDR3. The chain joins TRBV18 to TRBJ1-1; D not certain. The CDR3 totals 14 residues. The germline V gene has CDR1 KGHSH and CDR2 LQKENI. V was clipped by 1 base and J by 3 bases, with 9 bases between them. As DNA, the CDR3 is TGTGCCAGCTCACCACAGGGCCGAGACACTGAAGCTTTCTTT. Residues: CASSPQGRDTEAFF.

V gene TRBV6-5 combines with J gene TRBJ1-2; tentative D call: TRBD1 (6 bases). The CDR3 is 13 amino acids. Germline-derived CDR1 and CDR2 are MNHEY and SVGAGI. With 2 bases removed from V and 4 bases from J, the gap between germline ends came to 8 bases. CDR3 protein: CASSYTTGYGYTF. The CDR3 DNA reads as TGTGCCAGCAGTTACACGACAGGCTATGGCTACACCTTC.

The J gene is TRBJ2-1, the V gene TRBV10-3; the match to TRBD1 covers 7 bases. Trimming removed 6 bases from V and 0 bases from J; junction bases left unmatched: 2. Germline V gene sequence: CDR1 ENHRY, CDR2 SYGVKD. The CDR3 extends over 14 amino acids. The CDR3 loop reads CAISRDSSYNEQFF. The CDR3 DNA sequence: TGTGCCATCAGCCGGGACAGCTCCTACAATGAGCAGTTCTTC.

The chain combines TRBV14 with TRBJ1-1; D unresolved. The germline CDR1 and CDR2 sequences are SGHDN and FVKESK. Trimming removed 4 bases at V and 0 bases at J, with 12 bases between. The CDR3 covers 15 residues. CDR3 protein: CASSLGRSMNTEAFF. The CDR3 coding sequence is TGTGCCAGCAGCCTGGGCAGGTCGATGAACACTGAAGCTTTCTTT. The full variable domain, its missing parts supplied by reference TRBV14 and TRBJ1-1, is EAGVTQFPSHSVIEKGQTVTLRCDPISGHDNLYWYRRVMGKEIKFLLHFVKESKQDESGMPNNRFLAERTGGTYSTLKVQPAELEDSGVYFCASSLGRSMNTEAFFGQGTRLTVV.

CDR3 region: CASSSRRTPSGTGELFF. DNA for the CDR3: TGTGCCAGCAGCAGCCGTCGGACTCCCTCGGGGACCGGGGAGCTGTTTTTT. This rearrangement joins TRBV6-2 or TRBV6-3 to TRBJ2-2; tentatively, D is TRBD2 (5 bases). Per germline, CDR1 MNHEY and CDR2 SVGEGT. V lost 6 bases, J lost 5 bases, and 22 bases lay in between. The CDR3 totals 17 residues.

J is TRBJ1-5 and V is TRBV15; D gene uncertain. V was shortened by 1 base and J by 7 bases, with 5 bases between the two germline ends. The CDR3 runs 12 residues. The germline V gene has CDR1 LNHNV and CDR2 YYDKDF (reference sequence). CDR3 sequence reads: CATSRVGQPQHF. In nucleotides, the CDR3 is TGTGCCACCAGCAGAGTCGGACAGCCCCAGCATTTT.

Only one count was recorded for this clone. The chain recombines TRBV3-1 (or the pseudogene TRBV3-2) with TRBJ1-5; maybe TRBD1 (6 bases). This CDR3 contains 15 residues. The V end lost 0 bases, the J end lost 5 bases, and 11 bases lay between the germline ends. The germline V gene encodes CDR1 LGHDT and CDR2 YNNKEL (reference sequence). The CDR3 loop is CASSQDLGGDQPQHF. CDR3 sequence (DNA): TGTGCCAGCAGCCAAGATTTAGGGGGGGATCAGCCCCAGCATTTT.

The chain uses TRBV28 and TRBJ1-1; D not certain. Per germline, CDR1 MDHEN and CDR2 SYDVKM. CDR3 length: 13 amino acids. V lost 6 bases to trimming and J lost 2 bases, with 10 bases between them. The CDR3 loop is CASSFRRNTEAFF. CDR3 nucleotides: TGTGCCAGCAGCTTTAGGCGAAACACTGAAGCTTTCTTT.

The chain uses TRBV30 and TRBJ1-1; D not resolved. In germline, CDR1 is GTSNPN, CDR2 SVGIG (reference sequence). V was clipped by 5 bases and J by 0 bases, with 10 bases between them. This CDR3 has 13 amino acids. The CDR3 loop reads CAWDTIMNTEAFF. CDR3 bases: TGTGCCTGGGACACCATTATGAACACTGAAGCTTTCTTT.

This chain uses TRBV5-5 with TRBJ2-5; tentatively, D is TRBD1 (5 bases). The CDR3 totals 12 residues. Germline V gives CDR1 SGHKS, CDR2 YYEKEE (reference sequence). Between the trimmed V and J ends, which lost 3 bases and 3 bases, there was a span of 6 bases. CDR3 protein: CASSSREETQYF. The CDR3 DNA is TGTGCCAGCAGCTCCAGGGAAGAGACCCAGTACTTC.

The V call is TRBV10-3, the J call TRBJ2-7, with D possibly being TRBD2 (5 bases). Germline lookup yields CDR1 ENHRY and CDR2 SYGVKD. With 2 bases removed from V and 6 bases from J, the gap between germline ends came to 11 bases. The length of the CDR3 is 13 residues. CDR3 coding DNA: TGTGCCATCAGTGAGCTTGGGAGTAGCGAGCAGTACGTC. It codes for CAISELGSSEQYV.

The chain carries TRBV5-1 and TRBJ1-2; 7 nucleotides match TRBD1. Germline V gene sequence: CDR1 SGHRS, CDR2 YFSETQ. V shed 0 bases and J 4 bases; nucleotides not matched to a gene: 9. The CDR3 consists of 16 residues. CDR3 DNA sequence: TGCGCCAGCAGCTTGGGGGCCCCAGGACAGGCCTATGGCTACACCTTC. This gives the protein CASSLGAPGQAYGYTF.

The chain is built from TRBV24-1 and TRBJ1-2, with D perhaps matching TRBD1 (6 bases). Per the germline V gene, CDR1 is KGHDR and CDR2 is SFDVKD. The CDR3 is 16 residues long. Between the trimmed V and J ends, which lost 3 bases and 5 bases, there was a span of 18 bases. The CDR3 protein is CATSDGGSQVAYGYTF. The CDR3 nucleotides read TGTGCCACCAGTGATGGGGGCAGTCAAGTGGCATATGGCTACACCTTC.

The chain employs TRBV4-2 and TRBJ1-1, with TRBD1 matching over 8 bases. Unmatched junction bases numbered 7, after V lost 2 bases and J lost 5 bases. The CDR3 is made up of 15 amino acids. Germline-derived CDR1 and CDR2 are LGHNA and YNFKEQ. CDR3 protein: CASSQNSQGGTEAFF. As DNA, the CDR3 is TGTGCCAGCAGCCAAAATTCACAGGGGGGAACTGAAGCTTTCTTT.

The chain couples TRBV12-3 or TRBV12-4 to TRBJ2-2; D is possibly TRBD2 (5 bases). The CDR3 contains 12 residues. DNA for the CDR3: TGTGCGATAAGGGAGAGTTCCGGGGAGCTGTTTTTT. Protein product: CAIRESSGELFF.

The rearrangement uses TRBV9 and TRBJ2-5; D is perhaps TRBD2 (5 bases). Trimming took 4 bases from V and 5 from J, leaving 9 bases between them. The CDR3 runs to 12 residues. In germline, CDR1 is SGDLS, CDR2 YYNGEE. The CDR3 spells CASSPRGETQYF. CDR3 sequence (DNA): TGTGCCAGCAGCCCTCGCGGGGAGACCCAGTACTTC.

The chain joins TRBV3-1 (or the pseudogene TRBV3-2) to TRBJ2-5, with D uncertain. The germline gives CDR1 LGHDT, CDR2 YNNKEL (reference sequence). Trimming removed 4 bases at V and 4 bases at J, with 10 bases between. The CDR3 runs 13 residues. The CDR3: CASSLGPGETQYF. CDR3 DNA: TGTGCCAGCAGCCTAGGACCCGGAGAGACCCAGTACTTC.

This chain joins TRBV19 and TRBJ1-1; weak D call: TRBD1 (5 bases). The germline V gene has CDR1 LNHDA and CDR2 SQIVND (reference sequence). V lost 6 bases to trimming and J lost 1 base, with 21 bases between them. The CDR3 covers 17 residues. The CDR3 DNA reads TGTGCCAGTAGCGATGACCCCGCGTGGGGCGCGAACACTGAAGCTTTCTTT. It translates to CASSDDPAWGANTEAFF. Complete variable domain (other parts from reference TRBV19 and TRBJ1-1): DGGITQSPKYLFRKEGQNVTLSCEQNLNHDAMYWYRQDPGQGLRLIYYSQIVNDFQKGDIAEGYSVSREKKESFPLTVTSAQKNPTAFYLCASSDDPAWGANTEAFFGQGTRLTVV.